One sample yielded the 27 T cell receptor beta chains listed below, sequenced in a study of T cells in Graves' hyperthyroidism and ophthalmopathy. Amplified regions were TCR beta CDR3 sequences from RNA transcripts. In the first-round RT-PCR of the TCR CDR3, the HTBI primer set was used. One entry per CDR3 protein, called by TCRdb with MiXCR from the multiplex PCR reads. Among some 700,000 distinct CDR3 sequences listed, approximately 15% were seen once. Sequenced input: blood. The receptors shown here come from a man aged 45-65 years with Graves' hyperthyroidism.

This clonotype was seen repeatedly, ten times or more. J is TRBJ1-2 and V is TRBV30; D remains unclear. Germline V lookup: CDR1 GTSNPN, CDR2 SVGIG (reference sequence). The CDR3 consists of 13 residues. The ends were cut back, 7 bases at V and 4 bases at J, with 16 bases in the middle. CDR3 amino acids: CASEPTEFYGYTF. In nucleotides, the CDR3 is TGTGCCTCGGAACCGACCGAATTCTATGGCTACACCTTC.

As DNA, the CDR3 is TGTGCCAGCTCCCAACTAGCGGGAGAAGATACGCAGTATTTT. Amino acid sequence: CASSQLAGEDTQYF. The chain joins TRBV18 to TRBJ2-3, with 11 bases identical to TRBD2. Germline CDR1 is KGHSH and CDR2 is LQKENI. This CDR3 region has 14 residues. The J segment lost 5 bases and the V segment lost 6 bases, leaving 4 bases of the junction unmatched. Filled out from reference TRBV18 and TRBJ2-3, the complete variable domain reads NAGVMQNPRHLVRRRGQEARLRCSPMKGHSHVYWYRQLPEEGLKFMVYLQKENIIDESGMPKERFSAEFPKEGPSILRIQQVVRGDSAAYFCASSQLAGEDTQYFGPGTRLTVL.

About this clonotype itself: A read error may be the cause here, since a much bigger clone is one base away. The chain employs TRBV3-1 and TRBJ2-1; D is perhaps TRBD1 (6 bases). CDR1 and CDR2 (germline): LGHDT, YNNKEL (reference sequence). The CDR3 length is 15 residues. The germline V and J ends were trimmed by 7 bases and 6 bases, with 19 bases remaining between them. In nucleotides, the CDR3 is TGTGCCAGCACCCAGGGGCTATACGGCGCCAATGAGCAGTTCTTC. Protein product: CASTQGLYGANEQFF.

There are many counts of this clonotype. V and J are TRBV7-8 and TRBJ1-5; D is uncertain. In germline, CDR1 is SGHVS, CDR2 FQNEAQ. This CDR3 is built from 15 residues. Deletions cut 1 base from V and 9 bases from J, with 16 bases between. In nucleotides, the CDR3 is TGTGCCAGCAGCTTAGGCAGAAACCTAGGGCGGCCCCAGCATTTT. Protein: CASSLGRNLGRPQHF.

This clonotype was detected many times. This chain connects TRBV19 to TRBJ2-5; TRBD1 is a possible D gene (5 bases). This CDR3 has 14 amino acids. Looked up from germline, CDR1 is LNHDA and CDR2 is SQIVND (reference sequence). V was shortened by 4 bases and J by 4 bases, with 13 bases between the two germline ends. CDR3 in DNA: TGTGCCAGTAGTAGTACGCAGGGTCGAGAGACCCAGTACTTC. Protein sequence: CASSSTQGRETQYF.

This clonotype has ten or more counts. The rearrangement uses TRBV7-2 and TRBJ2-5; unclear D gene. The V and J ends lost 5 bases and 0 bases respectively, with 4 bases between them. Germline V CDR1 and CDR2: SGHTA, FQGNSA. The CDR3 loop spans 12 amino acids. CDR3: CASSTYQETQYF. In nucleotides, the CDR3 is TGTGCCAGCAGCACGTACCAAGAGACCCAGTACTTC.

This clonotype showed up just a few times. The rearrangement uses TRBV3-1 and TRBJ1-1; possibly TRBD1 for D (5 bases). Trimming left V 6 bases short and J 6 bases short, with 14 bases between. The CDR3 spans 13 residues. Germline CDR1 LGHDT, CDR2 YNNKEL (reference sequence). CDR3 DNA: TGTGCCAGCAGTCCCGGGACTTTCGCTGAAGCTTTCTTT. Residues: CASSPGTFAEAFF.

This chain joins TRBV29-1 and TRBJ2-2; 7 bases are a match to TRBD2. The junction had 2 bases not matched to a gene; V was cut back by 7 bases and J by 3 bases. The CDR3 is made up of 12 amino acids. Germline loops: CDR1 SQVTM, CDR2 ANQGSEA. The DNA of the CDR3 is TGCAGCGCCGGACTAGACACCGGGGAGCTGTTTTTT. Its protein product is CSAGLDTGELFF.

Notes on this clonotype: This clone may be a read error of a much larger clone one base away. Lacking the conserved final phenylalanine or tryptophan, this CDR3 likely reflects a read error. The chain joins TRBV2 to TRBJ1-1; 10 bases map to TRBD1. Germline CDR1 SNHLY, CDR2 FYNNEI. The CDR3 contains 14 residues. The V gene end was trimmed by 5 bases and the J gene end by 4 bases; junction bases not matched to a gene: 4. Written as DNA, the CDR3 is TGTGCCAGCAGTTCGGGGACAGGGGCCACTGAAGCTTTCCTT. Protein: CASSSGTGATEAFL.

This clonotype showed up just a few times. V gene TRBV20-1 combines with J gene TRBJ2-1, with no clear D. V was clipped by 6 bases and J by 6 bases, with 18 bases between them. Germline loops: CDR1 DFQATT, CDR2 SNEGSKA (reference sequence). CDR3 length: 14 residues. The CDR3 DNA reads TGCAGTGCCCTCGGGCTCGCCCAACCCAATGAGCAGTTCTTC. It translates to CSALGLAQPNEQFF.

This clonotype was counted ten times or more. V gene TRBV12-3 or TRBV12-4 combines with J gene TRBJ2-2; no definite D call. The CDR3 runs 17 residues. V lost 3 bases, J lost 0 bases, and 14 bases lay in between. CDR3 nucleotide sequence: TGTGCCAGCAGTTTTCCAGCGAGTACCGCGAACACCGGGGAGCTGTTTTTT. Its translation is CASSFPASTANTGELFF.

J is TRBJ1-5 and V is TRBV18; 9 nucleotides agree with TRBD1. The germline V gene has CDR1 KGHSH and CDR2 LQKENI. V shed 5 bases and J 4 bases; nucleotides not matched to a gene: 6. The CDR3 contains 15 residues. The CDR3: CASSTGQGLNQPQHF. In DNA form, the CDR3 reads TGTGCCAGCTCAACGGGACAGGGTCTAAATCAGCCCCAGCATTTT. The full variable domain, its missing parts supplied by reference TRBV18 and TRBJ1-5, is NAGVMQNPRHLVRRRGQEARLRCSPMKGHSHVYWYRQLPEEGLKFMVYLQKENIIDESGMPKERFSAEFPKEGPSILRIQQVVRGDSAAYFCASSTGQGLNQPQHFGDGTRLSIL.

A word on this clonotype: A single base separates this from a much larger clone, so it may be a read error. This chain joins TRBV6-1 and TRBJ2-7, with 12 bases matching TRBD2. This CDR3 is 14 amino acids long. The V gene's germline CDR1 is MNHNS and CDR2 SASEGT. CDR3 protein: CASSLAGGKYGQYF. The DNA for the CDR3 is TGTGCCAGCAGCCTAGCGGGAGGGAAATACGGGCAGTACTTC.

The CDR3 DNA reads as TGTGCCAGCAGAAACTCGGGACCACACACCGGGGAGCTGTTTTTT. Amino acids: CASRNSGPHTGELFF. J is TRBJ2-2 and V is TRBV27, with D perhaps TRBD1 or TRBD2 (5 bases each). Germline V CDR1 and CDR2: MNHEY, SMNVEV (reference sequence). This CDR3 has 15 amino acids. Trimming removed 6 bases from V and 3 bases from J, with 14 bases in between.

This chain uses TRBV28 with TRBJ1-6; 7 bases match TRBD1. In germline, CDR1 is MDHEN, CDR2 SYDVKM. The CDR3 runs to 15 residues. Trimming cost V 6 bases and J 10 bases; bases outside gene matches: 12. The CDR3 DNA reads as TGTGCCAGCAGCGCGGGACAGTCAATTCGCTCACCCCTCCACTTT. Its translation: CASSAGQSIRSPLHF.

This clonotype was seen many times. The chain recombines TRBV11-2 with TRBJ1-6; D not resolved. The V end was cut by 1 base, the J end by 17 bases, with 15 bases between. The CDR3 spans 13 residues. Germline CDR1 reads SGHAT; CDR2 reads FQNNGV. This CDR3 reads CASSLAVSTLVHF. Written as DNA, the CDR3 is TGTGCCAGCAGCTTAGCTGTGTCTACCCTCGTCCACTTT. The variable domain in full, completed from reference TRBV11-2 and TRBJ1-6, reads EAGVAQSPRYKIIEKRQSVAFWCNPISGHATLYWYQQILGQGPKLLIQFQNNGVVDDSQLPKDRFSAERLKGVDSTLKIQPAKLEDSAVYLCASSLAVSTLVHFGNGTRLTVT.

This clonotype has at least ten counts. V and J are TRBV12-3 or TRBV12-4 and TRBJ1-1; D remains unclear. The CDR3 length is 14 residues. The germline V and J ends were trimmed by 4 bases and 1 base, with 10 bases remaining between them. DNA for the CDR3: TGTGCCAGCAGTTCCGGCGGCAGGAACACTGAAGCTTTCTTT. Translation: CASSSGGRNTEAFF.

This clonotype has a single count. A much larger clone lies a single base off, so this may be a read error. The V gene is TRBV28, the J gene TRBJ1-2; D is unclear. Germline V CDR1 and CDR2: MDHEN, SYDVKM. The CDR3 length is 14 residues. The germline V and J ends were trimmed by 3 bases and 4 bases, with 12 bases remaining between them. The CDR3 region has the DNA TGTGCCAGCAGTTTGACGGGTTTACTCTATGGCTACACCTTC. Its translation is CASSLTGLLYGYTF.

J is TRBJ2-1 and V is TRBV6-6; D perhaps matches TRBD1 (6 bases). Germline V gene data show CDR1 as MNHNY and CDR2 as SVGAGI (reference sequence). The CDR3 extends over 14 amino acids. The germline V and J ends were trimmed by 1 base and 8 bases, with 12 bases remaining between them. The CDR3 loop reads CASSYYGQWDEQFF. The CDR3 DNA follows: TGTGCCAGCAGTTACTATGGACAGTGGGATGAGCAGTTCTTC.

In this sample, this clonotype turned up many times. The chain employs TRBV20-1 and TRBJ1-1; TRBD1 is a possible D gene (6 bases). The CDR3 has 14 amino acids. Looked up from germline, CDR1 is DFQATT and CDR2 is SNEGSKA (reference sequence). The V and J ends lost 0 bases and 1 base respectively, with 9 bases between them. The CDR3 nucleotides are TGCAGTGCTAGAGATCGACAGGCGAACACTGAAGCTTTCTTT. As protein: CSARDRQANTEAFF.

This chain connects TRBV28 to TRBJ2-3, with 9 positions matching TRBD2. This CDR3 spans 17 amino acids. Trimming took 6 bases from V and 0 from J; bases not matched to a gene: 10. Germline V gene lookup returns CDR1 MDHEN and CDR2 SYDVKM. CDR3 sequence reads: CASSKNGLAISTDTQYF. CDR3 DNA: TGTGCCAGCAGCAAAAACGGACTAGCGATTAGCACAGATACGCAGTATTTT.

This clonotype was detected many times. The rearrangement joins TRBV29-1 to TRBJ2-7; 8 nucleotides line up with TRBD1. V was pared by 2 bases and J by 3 bases, with 9 bases of the junction left unmatched. CDR1 and CDR2 (germline): SQVTM, ANQGSEA. This CDR3 has 15 amino acids. The CDR3 loop reads CSVEYARGPYYEQYF. Written as DNA, the CDR3 is TGCAGCGTTGAATACGCCAGGGGGCCTTACTACGAGCAGTACTTC.

V and J are TRBV30 and TRBJ1-1; maybe TRBD1 (5 bases). The CDR3 loop spans 13 amino acids. Germline values: CDR1 GTSNPN, CDR2 SVGIG (reference sequence). Between the trimmed V and J ends, which lost 0 bases and 5 bases, there was a span of 10 bases. The CDR3: CAWSVTGGTEAFF. CDR3 DNA: TGTGCCTGGAGTGTAACTGGGGGGACTGAAGCTTTCTTT.

The gene calls are TRBV3-1 and TRBJ1-1, with D possibly TRBD1 on 5 matching bases. The CDR3 is 14 amino acids. The germline gives CDR1 LGHDT, CDR2 YNNKEL (reference sequence). V was shortened by 4 bases and J by 5 bases, with 14 bases between the two germline ends. CDR3 sequence reads: CASSLSGGRTEAFF. CDR3 DNA: TGTGCCAGCAGCCTCTCGGGGGGGAGAACTGAAGCTTTCTTT.

This clonotype was seen a few times. In DNA form, the CDR3 reads TGTGCCAGCAGCTTAGTTGGCGGGAGGGATAGTGGGCAGTTCTTC. Its translation: CASSLVGGRDSGQFF. The V call is TRBV7-9, the J call TRBJ2-1, with 9 bases matching TRBD2. V was pared by 1 base and J by 12 bases, with 10 bases of the junction left unmatched. Germline V lookup: CDR1 SEHNR, CDR2 FQNEAQ (reference sequence). The CDR3 has 15 residues.

This clonotype was observed a few times. The chain couples TRBV7-2 to TRBJ1-3, with D perhaps matching TRBD1 (5 bases). The CDR3 sequence is 17 residues long. CDR1 is SGHTA and CDR2 is FQGNSA in the germline V gene. The V and J ends lost 3 bases and 0 bases respectively, with 15 bases between them. CDR3 DNA sequence: TGTGCCAGCAGCTTTTCCGGGACTCCTAACTCTGGAAACACCATATATTTT. It codes for CASSFSGTPNSGNTIYF.

This chain connects TRBV7-8 to TRBJ1-5; no reliable D call. CDR3 length equals 15 residues. Trimming shortened V by 3 bases and J by 0 bases, and 9 bases separated the two germline ends. Germline V gene sequence: CDR1 SGHVS, CDR2 FQNEAQ. The chain's CDR3 is CASSFLTDSNQPQHF. The CDR3 DNA follows: TGTGCCAGCAGCTTTTTAACAGATAGCAATCAGCCCCAGCATTTT. Full variable domain (outside the CDR3, taken from reference TRBV7-8 and TRBJ1-5): GAGVSQSPRYKVAKRGQDVALRCDPISGHVSLFWYQQALGQGPEFLTYFQNEAQLDKSGLPSDRFFAERPEGSVSTLKIQRTQQEDSAVYLCASSFLTDSNQPQHFGDGTRLSIL.